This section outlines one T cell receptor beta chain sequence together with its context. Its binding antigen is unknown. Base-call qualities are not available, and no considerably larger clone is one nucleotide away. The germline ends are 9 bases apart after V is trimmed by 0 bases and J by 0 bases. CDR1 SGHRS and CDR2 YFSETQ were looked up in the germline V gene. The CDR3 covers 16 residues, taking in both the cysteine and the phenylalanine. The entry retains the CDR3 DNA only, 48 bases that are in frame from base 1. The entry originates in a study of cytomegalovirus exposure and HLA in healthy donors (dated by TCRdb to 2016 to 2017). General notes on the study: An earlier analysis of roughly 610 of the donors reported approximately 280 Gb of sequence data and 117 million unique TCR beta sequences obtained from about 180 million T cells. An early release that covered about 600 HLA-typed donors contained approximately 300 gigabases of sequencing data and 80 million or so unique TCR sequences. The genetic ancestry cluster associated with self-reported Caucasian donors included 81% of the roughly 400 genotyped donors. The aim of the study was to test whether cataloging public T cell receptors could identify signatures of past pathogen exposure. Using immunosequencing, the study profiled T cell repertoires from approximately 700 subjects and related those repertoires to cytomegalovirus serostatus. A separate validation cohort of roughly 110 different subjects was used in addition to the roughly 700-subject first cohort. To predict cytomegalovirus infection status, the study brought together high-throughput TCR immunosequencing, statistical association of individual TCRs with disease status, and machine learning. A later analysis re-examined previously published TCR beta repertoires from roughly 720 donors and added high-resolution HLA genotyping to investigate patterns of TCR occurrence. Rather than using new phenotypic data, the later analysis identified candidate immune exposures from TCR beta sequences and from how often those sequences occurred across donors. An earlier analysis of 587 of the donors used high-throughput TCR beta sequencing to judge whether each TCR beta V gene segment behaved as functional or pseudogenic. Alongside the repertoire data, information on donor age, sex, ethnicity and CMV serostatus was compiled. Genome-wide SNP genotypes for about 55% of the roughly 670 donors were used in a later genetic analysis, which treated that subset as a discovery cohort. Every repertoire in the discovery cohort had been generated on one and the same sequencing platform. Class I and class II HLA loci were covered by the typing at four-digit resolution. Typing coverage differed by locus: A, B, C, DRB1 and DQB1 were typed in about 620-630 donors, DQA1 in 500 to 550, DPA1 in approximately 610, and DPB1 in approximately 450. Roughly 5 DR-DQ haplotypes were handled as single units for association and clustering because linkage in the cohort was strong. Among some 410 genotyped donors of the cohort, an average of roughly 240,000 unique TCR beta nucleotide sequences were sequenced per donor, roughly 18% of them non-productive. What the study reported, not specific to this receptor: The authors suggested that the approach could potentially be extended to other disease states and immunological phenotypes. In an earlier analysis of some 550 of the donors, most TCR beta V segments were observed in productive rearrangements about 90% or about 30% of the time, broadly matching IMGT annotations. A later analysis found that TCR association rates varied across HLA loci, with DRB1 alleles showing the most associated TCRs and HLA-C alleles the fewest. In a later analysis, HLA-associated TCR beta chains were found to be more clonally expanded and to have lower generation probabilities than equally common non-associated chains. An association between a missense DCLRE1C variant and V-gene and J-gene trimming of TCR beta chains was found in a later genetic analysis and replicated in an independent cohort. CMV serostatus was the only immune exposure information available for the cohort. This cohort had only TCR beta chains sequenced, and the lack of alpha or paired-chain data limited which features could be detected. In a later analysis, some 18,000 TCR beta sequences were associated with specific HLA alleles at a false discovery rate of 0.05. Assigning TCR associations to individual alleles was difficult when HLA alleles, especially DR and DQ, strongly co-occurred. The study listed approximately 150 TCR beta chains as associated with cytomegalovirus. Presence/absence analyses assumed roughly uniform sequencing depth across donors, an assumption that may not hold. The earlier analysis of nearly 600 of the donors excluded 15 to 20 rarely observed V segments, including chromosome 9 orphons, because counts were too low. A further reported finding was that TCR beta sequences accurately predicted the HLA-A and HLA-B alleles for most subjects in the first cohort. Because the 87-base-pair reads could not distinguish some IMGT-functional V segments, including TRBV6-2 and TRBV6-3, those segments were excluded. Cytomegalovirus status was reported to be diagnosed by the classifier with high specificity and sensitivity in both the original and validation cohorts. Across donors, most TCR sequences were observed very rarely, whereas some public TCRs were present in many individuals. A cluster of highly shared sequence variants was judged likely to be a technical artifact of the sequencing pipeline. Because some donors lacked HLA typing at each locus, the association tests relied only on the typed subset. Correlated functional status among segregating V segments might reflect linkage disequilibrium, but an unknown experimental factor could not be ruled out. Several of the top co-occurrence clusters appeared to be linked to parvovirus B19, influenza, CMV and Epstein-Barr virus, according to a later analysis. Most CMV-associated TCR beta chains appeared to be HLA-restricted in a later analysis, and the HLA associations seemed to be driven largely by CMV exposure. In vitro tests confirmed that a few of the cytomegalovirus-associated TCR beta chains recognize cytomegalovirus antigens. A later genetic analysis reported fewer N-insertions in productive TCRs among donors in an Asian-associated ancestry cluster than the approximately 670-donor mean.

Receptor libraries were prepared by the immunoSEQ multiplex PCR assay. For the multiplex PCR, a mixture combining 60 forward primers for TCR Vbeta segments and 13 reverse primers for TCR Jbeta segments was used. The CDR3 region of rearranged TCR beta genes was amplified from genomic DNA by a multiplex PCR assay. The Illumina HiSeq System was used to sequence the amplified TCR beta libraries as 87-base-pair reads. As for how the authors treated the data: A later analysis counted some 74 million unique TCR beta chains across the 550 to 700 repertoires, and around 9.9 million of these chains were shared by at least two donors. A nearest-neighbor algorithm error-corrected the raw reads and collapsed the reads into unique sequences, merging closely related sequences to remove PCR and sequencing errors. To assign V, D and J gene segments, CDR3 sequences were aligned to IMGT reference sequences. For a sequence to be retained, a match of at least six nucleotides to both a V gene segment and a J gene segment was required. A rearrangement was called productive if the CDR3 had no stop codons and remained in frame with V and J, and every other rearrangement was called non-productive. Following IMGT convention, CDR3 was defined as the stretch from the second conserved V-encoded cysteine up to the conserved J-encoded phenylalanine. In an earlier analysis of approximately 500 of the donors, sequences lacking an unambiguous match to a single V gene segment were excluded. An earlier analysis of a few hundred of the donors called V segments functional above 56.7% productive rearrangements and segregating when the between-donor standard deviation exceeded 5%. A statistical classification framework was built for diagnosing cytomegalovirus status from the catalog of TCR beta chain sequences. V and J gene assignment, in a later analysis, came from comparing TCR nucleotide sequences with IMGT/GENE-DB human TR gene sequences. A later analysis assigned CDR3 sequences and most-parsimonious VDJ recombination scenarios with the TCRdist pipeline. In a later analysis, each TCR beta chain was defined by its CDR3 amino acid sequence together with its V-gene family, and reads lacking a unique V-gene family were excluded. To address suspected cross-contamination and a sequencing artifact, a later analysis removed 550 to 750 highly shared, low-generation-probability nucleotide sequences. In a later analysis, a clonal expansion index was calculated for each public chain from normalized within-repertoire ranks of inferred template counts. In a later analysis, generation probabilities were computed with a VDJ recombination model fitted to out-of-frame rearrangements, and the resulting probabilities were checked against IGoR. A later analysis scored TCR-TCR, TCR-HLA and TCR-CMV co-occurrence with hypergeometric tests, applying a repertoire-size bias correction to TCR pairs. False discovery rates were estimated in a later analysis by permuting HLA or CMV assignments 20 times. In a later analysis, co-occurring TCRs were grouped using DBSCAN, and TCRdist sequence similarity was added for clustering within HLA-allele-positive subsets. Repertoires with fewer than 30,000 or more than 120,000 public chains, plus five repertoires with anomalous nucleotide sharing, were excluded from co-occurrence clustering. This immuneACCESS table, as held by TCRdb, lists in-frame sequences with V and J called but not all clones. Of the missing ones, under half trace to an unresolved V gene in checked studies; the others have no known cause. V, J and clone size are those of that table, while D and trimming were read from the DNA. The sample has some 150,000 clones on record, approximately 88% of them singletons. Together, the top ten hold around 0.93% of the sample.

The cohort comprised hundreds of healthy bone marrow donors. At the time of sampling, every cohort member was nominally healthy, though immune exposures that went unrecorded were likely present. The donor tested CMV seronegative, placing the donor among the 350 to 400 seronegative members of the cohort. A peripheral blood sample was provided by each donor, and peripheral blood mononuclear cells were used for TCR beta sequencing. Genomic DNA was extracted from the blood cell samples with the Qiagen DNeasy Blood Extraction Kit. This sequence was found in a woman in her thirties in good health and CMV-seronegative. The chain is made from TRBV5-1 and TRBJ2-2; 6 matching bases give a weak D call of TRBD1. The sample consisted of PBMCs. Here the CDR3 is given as CASSLAGTPNTGELFF. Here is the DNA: TGCGCCAGCAGCTTGGCCGGGACACCGAACACCGGGGAGCTGTTTTTT.